Presented here are 30 T cell receptor beta chains from one specimen sequenced in a study of Ad26.COV2.S vaccination and SARS-CoV-2 variants. The sample's treatment: roughly 19 received Ad26.COV2.S at low or high dose, single or two shots; several received placebo; per-sample allocation not given. The samples were gathered on day 63 after the first injection of vaccine or placebo. Profiling relied on immunoSEQ multiplex PCR, and the TCRdb table lists in-frame clones only, not all of them. The data show a few hundred thousand clones, with over 80% seen just once and 1.5% to 2% held by the top ten. The source material was peripheral blood, sampled in a trial of Ad26.COV2.S vaccine versus placebo. These receptors were obtained from a person between 18 and 59 years old who received the Ad26.COV2.S COVID-19 vaccine or a placebo.

This chain uses TRBV7-2 with TRBJ2-7; TRBD1 matches 8 bases. Losses at the gene ends were 5 bases for V and 3 bases for J; bases not matched to a gene: 3. The CDR3 is made up of 13 amino acids. The V gene's germline CDR1 is SGHTA and CDR2 FQGNSA. The CDR3 nucleotides are TGTGCCAGCAGCCAGACAGGGGTCTACGAGCAGTACTTC. This codes for CASSQTGVYEQYF.

The chain combines TRBV9 with TRBJ2-3, with D uncertain. Germline V CDR1 and CDR2: SGDLS, YYNGEE. The length of the CDR3 is 12 residues. The ends were cut back, 1 base at V and 5 bases at J, with 5 bases in the middle. CDR3 nucleotide sequence: TGTGCCAGCAGCGTAATTTTAGATACGCAGTATTTT. It codes for CASSVILDTQYF.

The chain recombines TRBV4-3 with TRBJ2-2, with a possible D match to TRBD2 (6 bases). CDR1 is LGHNA, CDR2 YSLEER, per germline. The CDR3 has 16 residues. Trimming took 0 bases from V and 0 from J, leaving 8 bases between them. The DNA for the CDR3 is TGCGCCAGCAGCCAAGACCGGACTACGAACACCGGGGAGCTGTTTTTT. Its protein product is CASSQDRTTNTGELFF.

The rearrangement uses TRBV19 and TRBJ1-2; 7 nucleotides align to TRBD1. There are 18 residues in the CDR3. Germline-derived CDR1 and CDR2 are LNHDA and SQIVND (reference sequence). V gave up 7 bases and J gave up 1 base; unmatched junction bases: 18. The CDR3 DNA reads as TGTGCCAGTAAGGACAGGACGAACCCAACCCAAAATAACTATGGCTACACCTTC. As protein: CASKDRTNPTQNNYGYTF.

The chain is built from TRBV5-1 and TRBJ1-6, with a tentative D call TRBD1 (5 bases). This CDR3 spans 14 amino acids. V lost 1 base and J lost 5, with 7 bases in between. Germline loops: CDR1 SGHRS, CDR2 YFSETQ. The CDR3 here is CASSLKGDNSPLHF. CDR3 sequence (DNA): TGCGCCAGCAGCTTGAAAGGGGATAATTCACCCCTCCACTTT.

This clone was found once. The gene calls are TRBV27 and TRBJ2-7, with TRBD2 matching over 7 bases. Per germline, CDR1 MNHEY and CDR2 SMNVEV (reference sequence). The CDR3 covers 17 residues. J lost 0 bases, V lost 3 bases, and 11 bases had no gene match. CDR3 region: CASSLYTGGRYSYEQYF. Here the CDR3 DNA reads TGTGCCAGCAGTTTGTATACGGGGGGTCGATACTCCTACGAGCAGTACTTC.

The rearrangement uses TRBV15 and TRBJ1-4; the D gene is possibly TRBD1 (6 bases). Germline CDR1 and CDR2: LNHNV and YYDKDF (reference sequence). CDR3 length: 13 residues. V dropped 5 bases and J dropped 8 bases, with 12 bases sitting between them. The CDR3 spells CATSRDIDEKLFF. In DNA, the CDR3 is TGTGCCACCAGCCGGGACATTGACGAAAAACTGTTTTTT.

This clone was counted once. The gene calls are TRBV27 and TRBJ1-6; the D gene is possibly TRBD1 (5 bases). The germline V and J ends were trimmed by 2 bases and 10 bases, with 15 bases remaining between them. The CDR3 consists of 15 residues. From germline, CDR1 is MNHEY and CDR2 SMNVEV (reference sequence). CDR3 in DNA: TGTGCCAGCAGTTTAAGGGGCCCAGTAGGATCACCCCTCCACTTT. This translates into CASSLRGPVGSPLHF.

The rearrangement links TRBV7-9 to TRBJ1-1, with D possibly being TRBD1 (5 bases). The CDR3 is 14 residues long. With 0 bases removed from V and 4 bases from J, the gap between germline ends came to 9 bases. CDR1 is SEHNR and CDR2 is FQNEAQ in the germline V gene (reference sequence). DNA for the CDR3: TGTGCCAGCAGCTTAGCTGGGGGAGGCACTGAAGCTTTCTTT. This translates into CASSLAGGGTEAFF.

V gene TRBV19 combines with J gene TRBJ1-4; D is undetermined. This CDR3 has 14 amino acids. Deletions cut 6 bases from V and 5 bases from J, with 13 bases between. Germline CDR1 and CDR2: LNHDA and SQIVND (reference sequence). The CDR3 protein is CASSETRENEKLFF. In DNA, the CDR3 is TGTGCCAGTAGCGAAACAAGGGAGAATGAAAAACTGTTTTTT.

The V and J genes are TRBV10-2 and TRBJ1-6; D ambiguous. In germline, CDR1 is WSHSY, CDR2 SAAADI. With 1 base removed from V and 6 bases from J, the gap between germline ends came to 4 bases. The CDR3 has 13 residues. The CDR3 region has the DNA TGCGCCAGCAGTGAGTACGTTAATTCACCCCTCCACTTT. It translates to CASSEYVNSPLHF.

V is TRBV5-6 and J is TRBJ2-7; D perhaps matches TRBD1 (5 bases). This CDR3 region has 15 residues. V dropped 2 bases and J dropped 3 bases, with 15 bases sitting between them. Germline V gene sequence: CDR1 SGHDT, CDR2 YYEEEE. CDR3 bases: TGTGCCAGCAGCTTTCAAGACAGCAGAATCTACGAGCAGTACTTC. Amino acids: CASSFQDSRIYEQYF.

The rearrangement links TRBV10-3 to TRBJ2-6; D not resolved. CDR3 length: 14 residues. The V end was cut by 4 bases, the J end by 6 bases, with 10 bases between. Germline V gene sequence: CDR1 ENHRY, CDR2 SYGVKD. The CDR3 here is CAISGSTEANVLTF. The CDR3 DNA sequence: TGTGCCATCAGTGGCAGTACCGAGGCCAACGTCCTGACTTTC.

The chain is built from TRBV7-9 and TRBJ2-7; 8 nucleotides match TRBD1. The CDR3 spans 15 residues. Germline assignment: CDR1 SEHNR and CDR2 FQNEAQ (reference sequence). The V gene end was trimmed by 3 bases and the J gene end by 2 bases; junction bases not matched to a gene: 6. The CDR3 sequence: CASSFRDRFPYEQYF. DNA for the CDR3: TGTGCCAGCAGCTTCAGGGACAGGTTCCCCTACGAGCAGTACTTC.

V usage is TRBV6-5 and J usage is TRBJ1-6, with D perhaps matching TRBD1 (6 bases). This CDR3 is 15 amino acids long. The germline V gene has CDR1 MNHEY and CDR2 SVGAGI. V shed 5 bases and J shed 3 bases, with 11 bases lying between them. The CDR3 coding sequence is TGTGCCAGCAGTCGCCCGGACAGCTATAATTCACCCCTCCACTTT. This translates into CASSRPDSYNSPLHF.

V is TRBV7-9 and J is TRBJ1-1; 8 nucleotides line up with TRBD1. The germline V gene encodes CDR1 SEHNR and CDR2 FQNEAQ (reference sequence). This CDR3 region has 16 residues. The V gene end was trimmed by 6 bases and the J gene end by 4 bases; junction bases not matched to a gene: 13. The CDR3: CASSSADRDLSTEAFF. The CDR3 coding sequence is TGTGCCAGCAGTTCAGCGGACAGGGACCTTAGCACTGAAGCTTTCTTT.

The chain couples TRBV23-1 to TRBJ1-6; perhaps TRBD1 as D (5 bases). TRBV23-1 is sorted into the ORF group, with uncertain function. This CDR3 spans 17 amino acids. Trimming cost V 3 bases and J 6 bases, with 18 bases left between them. In nucleotides, the CDR3 is TGCGCCAGCAGTCAGTGCAGGCCCCAAGGGGTTAATTCACCCCTCCACTTT. Translating it yields CASSQCRPQGVNSPLHF.

V and J are TRBV7-8 and TRBJ2-3, with a possible D match to TRBD1 (5 bases). Trimming cost V 4 bases and J 1 base, with 12 bases left between them. CDR1 SGHVS and CDR2 FQNEAQ come from the germline V gene. This CDR3 contains 15 residues. The CDR3, as DNA: TGTGCCAGCAGCTCGACAGAATCACGCACAGATACGCAGTATTTT. Encoded protein: CASSSTESRTDTQYF.

The CDR3 region has the DNA TGTGCCAGCAGTTCAACGGGACAGGCATATGGCTACACCTTC. This gives the protein CASSSTGQAYGYTF. The chain employs TRBV6-6 and TRBJ1-2; 8 nucleotides match TRBD1. This CDR3 is 14 amino acids long. The J segment lost 5 bases and the V segment lost 4 bases, leaving 6 bases of the junction unmatched. Germline values: CDR1 MNHNY, CDR2 SVGAGI (reference sequence).

This CDR3 reads CASSPGGQVHQETQYF. As DNA, the CDR3 is TGTGCCAGCTCACCGGGGGGACAGGTTCACCAAGAGACCCAGTACTTC. The V call is TRBV18, the J call TRBJ2-5, with 8 nucleotides matching TRBD1. This CDR3 is built from 16 residues. CDR1 and CDR2 from the germline V gene are KGHSH and LQKENI. V shed 3 bases, J shed 0 bases, and the junction held 6 bases outside the gene matches.

The chain joins TRBV21-1 to TRBJ1-1; no check of the table's D call, TRBD1, against the DNA was made. TRBV21-1 is a documented pseudogene. The CDR3 contains 13 residues. CDR3 region: CASTINRGTEAFF. As DNA, the CDR3 is TGTGCCAGCACCATCAACAGGGGAACTGAAGCTTTCTTT.

The chain couples TRBV29-1 to TRBJ2-1; 7 nucleotides line up with TRBD1. The germline gives CDR1 SQVTM, CDR2 ANQGSEA. J was trimmed by 3 bases and V by 2 bases; bases with no gene match: 4. The CDR3 length is 14 residues. CDR3 amino acids: CSVEQGDGYNEQFF. The CDR3 DNA reads TGCAGCGTTGAACAGGGGGACGGCTACAATGAGCAGTTCTTC.

This clone was counted only a few times. The gene calls are TRBV19 and TRBJ2-1; the match to TRBD2 covers 8 bases. Germline values: CDR1 LNHDA, CDR2 SQIVND (reference sequence). V shed 5 bases and J 0 bases; nucleotides not matched to a gene: 3. The CDR3 is 15 residues long. CDR3 nucleotides: TGTGCCAGTAGTTTCGGGGGGGCCTCCTACAATGAGCAGTTCTTC. Translating it yields CASSFGGASYNEQFF.

This sequence joins TRBV15 and TRBJ1-4; 7 bases map to TRBD1. V gave up 3 bases and J gave up 7 bases; unmatched junction bases: 8. There are 15 residues in the CDR3. Looked up from germline, CDR1 is LNHNV and CDR2 is YYDKDF (reference sequence). The CDR3 region is CATSREGQSPEKLFF. DNA of the CDR3: TGTGCCACCAGCAGGGAGGGACAGAGCCCTGAAAAACTGTTTTTT.

The V and J genes are TRBV9 and TRBJ1-2, with D uncertain. The CDR3 has 11 amino acids. Germline CDR1 SGDLS, CDR2 YYNGEE. Trimming took 4 bases from V and 4 from J, leaving 5 bases between them. The CDR3 DNA is TGTGCCAGCAGCCATAGCTATGGCTACACCTTC. Its protein is CASSHSYGYTF.

The chain couples TRBV30 to TRBJ1-2, with D possibly TRBD1 on 6 matching bases. V was pared by 2 bases and J by 13 bases, with 17 bases between. In germline, CDR1 is GTSNPN, CDR2 SVGIG (reference sequence). The CDR3 length is 12 residues. CDR3 nucleotide sequence: TGTGCCTGGAGTCTTACAGGGACCACCGGCACCTTC. This translates into CAWSLTGTTGTF. Based on the CDR3 plus reference TRBV30 and TRBJ1-2, the full variable domain is SQTIHQWPATLVQPVGSPLSLECTVEGTSNPNLYWYRQAAGRGLQLLFYSVGIGQISSEVPQNLSASRPQDRQFILSSKKLLLSDSGFYLCAWSLTGTTGTFGSGTRLTVV.

This sequence joins TRBV2 and TRBJ1-2; D unresolved. The germline V and J ends were trimmed by 6 bases and 2 bases, with 4 bases remaining between them. This CDR3 region has 11 residues. Per germline, CDR1 SNHLY and CDR2 FYNNEI. The CDR3 is CASRQNYGYTF. The CDR3, as DNA: TGTGCCAGCAGACAGAACTATGGCTACACCTTC. Full variable domain (rest looked up from reference TRBV2 and TRBJ1-2): EPEVTQTPSHQVTQMGQEVILRCVPISNHLYFYWYRQILGQKVEFLVSFYNNEISEKSEIFDDQFSVERPDGSNFTLKIRSTKLEDSAMYFCASRQNYGYTFGSGTRLTVV.

The V call is TRBV27, the J call TRBJ2-7; D unresolved. The germline V gene has CDR1 MNHEY and CDR2 SMNVEV (reference sequence). This CDR3 is 14 amino acids long. V dropped 5 bases and J dropped 4 bases, with 15 bases sitting between them. The CDR3 protein is CASSPQVSLYEQYF. The CDR3 nucleotides are TGTGCCAGCAGTCCCCAGGTGAGCCTGTACGAGCAGTACTTC.

The rearrangement links TRBV2 to TRBJ2-1; maybe TRBD1 (6 bases). Trimming removed 6 bases from V and 4 bases from J, with 13 bases in between. The length of the CDR3 is 14 residues. CDR1 SNHLY and CDR2 FYNNEI come from the germline V gene. In nucleotides, the CDR3 is TGTGCCAGCAGACGACAGGAAAGATACAATGAGCAGTTCTTC. Translation gives CASRRQERYNEQFF.

CDR3 bases: TGCGCCAGCAGCCGGGGACAGGGTGCCTACAATGAGCAGTTCTTC. This gives the protein CASSRGQGAYNEQFF. The chain is built from TRBV4-3 and TRBJ2-1; TRBD1 matches at 9 bases. The CDR3 consists of 15 residues. Germline trimming cut 4 bases from V and 2 bases from J; bases unmatched to any gene: 3. The V gene's germline CDR1 is LGHNA and CDR2 YSLEER.